The 21 T cell receptor beta chains below come from one sample, sequenced in a study of blood T cells in healthy people across ages. It was with a sample-barcoded 5' primer and a J-beta primer mix that a second PCR of about 6 to 12 cycles was run. TCRdb re-analysed the 5' RACE reads in MiXCR, keeping a single row per CDR3 protein. The sample includes some 1.5 million distinct CDR3 sequences, roughly 27% of them seen just once. Material for sequencing was blood. The receptor source for this set is a woman in her twenties or thirties in good health.

To note about this clonotype: A much larger clone is a single base away; this may be a read error. The CDR3 region has the DNA TGCGCCAGCAGTTGGGACGGAACAGATACGCTGTATTTT. As protein: CASSWDGTDTLYF. The rearrangement uses TRBV5-1 and TRBJ2-3; D is tentatively TRBD1 or TRBD2 (5 bases each). The CDR3 runs to 13 residues. Germline V CDR1 and CDR2: SGHRS, YFSETQ.

CDR3 loop: CASAAGSSYNEQFF. Here the CDR3 DNA reads TGTGCCAGCGCCGCTGGGAGCTCCTACAATGAGCAGTTCTTC. The V gene is TRBV7-9, the J gene TRBJ2-1; the D gene is possibly TRBD2 (5 bases). The CDR3 extends over 14 amino acids. The V end was cut by 8 bases, the J end by 0 bases, with 11 bases between. Germline V gene sequence: CDR1 SEHNR, CDR2 FQNEAQ (reference sequence). The complete variable domain, with remaining parts taken from reference TRBV7-9 and TRBJ2-1, reads DTGVSQNPRHKITKRGQNVTFRCDPISEHNRLYWYRQTLGQGPEFLTYFQNEAQLEKSRLLSDRFSAERPKGSFSTLEIQRTEQGDSAMYLCASAAGSSYNEQFFGPGTRLTVL.

J is TRBJ2-5 and V is TRBV4-3; D call uncertain. The CDR3 loop spans 14 amino acids. V gave up 0 bases and J gave up 3 bases, with 8 bases separating them. CDR1 is LGHNA and CDR2 is YSLEER in the germline V gene. The CDR3 sequence is CASSQDSAEETQYF. Here the CDR3 DNA reads TGCGCCAGCAGCCAAGATTCGGCAGAAGAGACCCAGTACTTC.

This clonotype has just a few counts. The chain links TRBV7-9 to TRBJ2-1, with D tentatively TRBD1 or TRBD2 (6 bases each). The CDR3 has 16 residues. Trimming took off 1 base at V and 3 bases at J, with 13 bases between the two ends. CDR1 and CDR2 (germline): SEHNR, FQNEAQ (reference sequence). The CDR3 loop reads CASSLEGGAVYNEQFF. The CDR3 bases are TGTGCCAGCAGCTTAGAGGGGGGAGCCGTCTACAATGAGCAGTTCTTC.

The rearrangement joins TRBV5-1 to TRBJ1-1; 8 bases fit TRBD1. V trimming: 4 bases; J trimming: 2 bases; junction bases outside the gene matches: 16. In germline, CDR1 is SGHRS, CDR2 YFSETQ. The CDR3 covers 18 residues. DNA of the CDR3: TGCGCCAGCAGCACTGGGGAGGCATCAGGGGGCTTAAACACTGAAGCTTTCTTT. Amino acid sequence: CASSTGEASGGLNTEAFF.

The gene calls are TRBV3-1 and TRBJ2-4; D remains unclear. The J call is doubtful: the DNA matches TRBJ2-7 better. The CDR3 spans 16 residues. The germline CDR1 and CDR2 sequences are LGHDT and YNNKEL (reference sequence). The CDR3 DNA follows: TGTGCCAGCAGCCAAGGATTTCGCTGGGGAAGTTACGAGCAGTACTTC. It yields the protein CASSQGFRWGSYEQYF.

This chain joins TRBV7-3 and TRBJ2-3, with TRBD2 matching over 7 bases. The junction had 11 bases not matched to a gene; V was cut back by 5 bases and J by 0 bases. CDR1 and CDR2 (germline): SGHTA, FQGTGA. CDR3 length: 17 amino acids. This CDR3 is CASSPLAWGTSTDTQYF. The CDR3 DNA follows: TGTGCCAGCAGCCCACTAGCGTGGGGAACTAGCACAGATACGCAGTATTTT. Based on the CDR3 plus reference TRBV7-3 and TRBJ2-3, the full variable domain is GAGVSQTPSNKVTEKGKYVELRCDPISGHTALYWYRQSLGQGPEFLIYFQGTGAADDSGLPNDRFFAVRPEGSVSTLKIQRTERGDSAVYLCASSPLAWGTSTDTQYFGPGTRLTVL.

The rearrangement uses TRBV5-1 and TRBJ2-7; 7 bases are a match to TRBD1. Losses at the gene ends were 4 bases for V and 2 bases for J; bases not matched to a gene: 9. CDR1 and CDR2 from the germline V gene are SGHRS and YFSETQ. This CDR3 contains 15 residues. CDR3 sequence: CASSVQGPYPYEQYF. The CDR3 DNA reads as TGCGCCAGCAGCGTACAGGGGCCCTATCCCTACGAGCAGTACTTC. Full variable domain (outside the CDR3, taken from reference TRBV5-1 and TRBJ2-7): KAGVTQTPRYLIKTRGQQVTLSCSPISGHRSVSWYQQTPGQGLQFLFEYFSETQRNKGNFPGRFSGRQFSNSRSEMNVSTLELGDSALYLCASSVQGPYPYEQYFGPGTRLTVT.

This clonotype was found many times. This sequence joins TRBV19 and TRBJ2-7, with TRBD2 identical over 13 bases. The J segment lost 3 bases and the V segment lost 9 bases, leaving 8 bases of the junction unmatched. The CDR3 contains 15 residues. Germline-derived CDR1 and CDR2 are LNHDA and SQIVND (reference sequence). In DNA form, the CDR3 reads TGTGCCAGCAGCATCGGACTAGCGGGGGTCTACGAGCAGTACTTC. Amino acid sequence: CASSIGLAGVYEQYF.

This clonotype was picked up many times. This chain uses TRBV5-1 with TRBJ2-3; 9 bases align to TRBD2. Germline V gives CDR1 SGHRS, CDR2 YFSETQ. The CDR3 consists of 14 residues. V was clipped by 2 bases and J by 5 bases; unmatched bases: 3. CDR3 region: CASSFSGGGDTQYF. The CDR3 DNA reads TGCGCCAGCAGCTTTAGCGGGGGCGGAGATACGCAGTATTTT.

The table lists this clonotype with many counts. The rearrangement links TRBV4-2 to TRBJ2-7, with TRBD2 as a possible D gene (6 bases). V gave up 5 bases and J gave up 2 bases, with 13 bases separating them. CDR1 and CDR2 (germline): LGHNA, YNFKEQ. The CDR3 covers 14 residues. CDR3 in DNA: TGTGCCAGCAGCTCCCCCGGGAGAACCTACGAGCAGTACTTC. It translates to CASSSPGRTYEQYF.

This clonotype was recorded many times. The J gene is TRBJ2-1, the V gene TRBV4-3; TRBD2 aligns across 15 bases. CDR1 and CDR2 from the germline V gene are LGHNA and YSLEER. The ends lost 0 bases at V and 8 bases at J; junction bases unmatched: 5. The CDR3 runs to 17 residues. The DNA for the CDR3 is TGCGCCAGCAGCCAAGAATTGAGGACTAGCGGGAGGGATGAGCAGTTCTTC. Amino acid sequence: CASSQELRTSGRDEQFF.

The CDR3: CATPGGQGWETQYF. The CDR3 DNA is TGTGCCACCCCAGGGGGACAGGGGTGGGAGACCCAGTACTTC. This chain connects TRBV12-3 or TRBV12-4 to TRBJ2-5; 10 bases map to TRBD1. V lost 10 bases, J lost 5 bases, and 10 bases stayed unmatched. The CDR3 contains 14 residues.

The chain uses TRBV5-1 and TRBJ1-1; D remains ambiguous. This CDR3 is 13 amino acids long. CDR1 is SGHRS, CDR2 YFSETQ, per germline. The germline V and J ends were trimmed by 4 bases and 5 bases, with 12 bases remaining between them. The CDR3, as DNA: TGCGCCAGCAGCCCCCAGAGGGTGACTGAAGCTTTCTTT. Translating it yields CASSPQRVTEAFF. The whole variable domain, filled in from reference TRBV5-1 and TRBJ1-1, reads KAGVTQTPRYLIKTRGQQVTLSCSPISGHRSVSWYQQTPGQGLQFLFEYFSETQRNKGNFPGRFSGRQFSNSRSEMNVSTLELGDSALYLCASSPQRVTEAFFGQGTRLTVV.

The chain joins TRBV24-1 to TRBJ1-1; D remains ambiguous. The CDR3 runs 13 residues. In germline, CDR1 is KGHDR, CDR2 SFDVKD. V was cut by 2 bases and J by 6 bases, with 9 bases left in between. Written as DNA, the CDR3 is TGTGCCACCAGTGATTCCGAATACGCTGAAGCTTTCTTT. It codes for CATSDSEYAEAFF.

CDR3 loop: CASTPLGSTEAFF. The CDR3 DNA reads TGTGCCAGCACTCCCTTGGGAAGCACTGAAGCTTTCTTT. The rearrangement links TRBV27 to TRBJ1-1, with D hard to call. The CDR3 extends over 13 amino acids. V was cut by 7 bases and J by 4 bases, with 13 bases left in between. Per germline, CDR1 MNHEY and CDR2 SMNVEV (reference sequence).

V usage is TRBV14 and J usage is TRBJ1-1; D uncertain. The CDR3 is made up of 12 amino acids. Germline-derived CDR1 and CDR2 are SGHDN and FVKESK. Trimming pared 4 bases from V and 3 bases from J, leaving 6 bases between. CDR3 nucleotide sequence: TGTGCCAGCAGCCCTGACGACACTGAAGCTTTCTTT. It encodes CASSPDDTEAFF.

Comments on this clonotype: This may stem from a read error, because a much larger clone lies one nucleotide away. The chain is built from TRBV12-3 or TRBV12-4 and TRBJ2-5; maybe TRBD1 (5 bases). The J call may be in error: the DNA end matches TRBJ2-1 better. This CDR3 comprises 14 residues. The chain's CDR3 is CASSPSGGQETQFF. The CDR3 DNA reads TGTGCCAGCAGTCCCTCCGGCGGACAAGAGACCCAGTTCTTC.

CDR3 coding DNA: TGCGCCAGCAGTTCTCCGGGACAGGGACTTGTGAACACTGAAGCTTTCTTT. It codes for CASSSPGQGLVNTEAFF. V and J are TRBV5-1 and TRBJ1-1; 9 bases align to TRBD1. Germline loops: CDR1 SGHRS, CDR2 YFSETQ. V gave up 5 bases and J gave up 0 bases; unmatched junction bases: 11. This CDR3 contains 17 residues.

This clonotype was detected a few times. The V call is TRBV7-2, the J call TRBJ2-1; 7 bases are shared with TRBD2. Trimming at V came to 1 base and at J to 6 bases, leaving 9 bases not matched to a gene. The CDR3 length is 16 residues. The germline V gene has CDR1 SGHTA and CDR2 FQGNSA. CDR3 DNA: TGTGCCAGCAGCTTAGTCTATAGCGGGTCGGGCAATGAGCAGTTCTTC. The encoded protein is CASSLVYSGSGNEQFF.

Only one count was recorded for this clonotype. A single base separates this from a much larger clone, so it may be a read error. J is TRBJ2-5 and V is TRBV18; D is ambiguous. The J call is in doubt because the DNA end fits TRBJ2-7 better. Germline V gene sequence: CDR1 KGHSH, CDR2 LQKENI. This CDR3 spans 12 amino acids. The CDR3 coding sequence is TGTGCCAGCTCACCCTATGGATGCGAGCAGTACTTC. It specifies CASSPYGCEQYF.